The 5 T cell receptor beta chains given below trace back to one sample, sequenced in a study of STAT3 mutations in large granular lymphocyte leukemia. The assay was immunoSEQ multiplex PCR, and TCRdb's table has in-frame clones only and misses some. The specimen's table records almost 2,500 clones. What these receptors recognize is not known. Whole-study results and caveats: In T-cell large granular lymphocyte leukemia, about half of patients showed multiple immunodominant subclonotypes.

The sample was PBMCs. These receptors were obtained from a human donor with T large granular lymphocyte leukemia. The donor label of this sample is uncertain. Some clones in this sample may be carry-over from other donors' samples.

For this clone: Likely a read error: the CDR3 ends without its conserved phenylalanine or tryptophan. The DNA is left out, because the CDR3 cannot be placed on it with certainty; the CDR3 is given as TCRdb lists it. CDR3 loop: CASSELQGTGE. V and J are TRBV6-1 and TRBJ2-2; TRBD1 is the table's D call, not checked against the DNA. Looked up from germline, CDR1 is MNHNS and CDR2 is SASEGT. The CDR3 region is 11 residues in length, termini included.

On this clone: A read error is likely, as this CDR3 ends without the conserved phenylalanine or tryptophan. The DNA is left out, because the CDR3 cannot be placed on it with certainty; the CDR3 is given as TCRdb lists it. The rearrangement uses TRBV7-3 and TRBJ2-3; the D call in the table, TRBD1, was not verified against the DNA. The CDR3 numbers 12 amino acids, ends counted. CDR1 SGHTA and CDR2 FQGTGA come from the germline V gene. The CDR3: CASSATGAFTDT.

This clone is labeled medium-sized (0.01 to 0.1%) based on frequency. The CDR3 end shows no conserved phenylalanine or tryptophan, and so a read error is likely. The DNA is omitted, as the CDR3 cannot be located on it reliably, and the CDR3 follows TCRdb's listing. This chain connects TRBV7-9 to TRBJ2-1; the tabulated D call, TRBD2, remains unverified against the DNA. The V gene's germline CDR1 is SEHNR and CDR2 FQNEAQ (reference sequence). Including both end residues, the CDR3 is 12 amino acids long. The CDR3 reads CPTSQYGTTDNE.

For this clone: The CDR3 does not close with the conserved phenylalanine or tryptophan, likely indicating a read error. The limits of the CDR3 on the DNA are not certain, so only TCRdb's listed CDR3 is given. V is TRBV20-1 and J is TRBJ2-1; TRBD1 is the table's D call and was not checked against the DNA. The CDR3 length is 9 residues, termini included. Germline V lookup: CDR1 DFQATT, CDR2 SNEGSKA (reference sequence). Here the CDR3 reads CSAEGSVTE.

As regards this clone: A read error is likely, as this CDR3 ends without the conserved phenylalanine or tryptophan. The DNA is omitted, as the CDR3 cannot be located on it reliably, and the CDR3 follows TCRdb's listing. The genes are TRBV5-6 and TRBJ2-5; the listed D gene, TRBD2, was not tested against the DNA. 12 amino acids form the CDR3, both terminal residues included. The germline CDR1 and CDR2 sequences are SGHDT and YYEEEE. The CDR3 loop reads CASSDWGGGQET.